This T cell receptor (beta chain) was captured by sequencing in a study of B cell selection in AIRE deficiency. Study-wide results and limits: TCRbeta-only data showed roughly two fifths of shared healthy Treg sequences in healthy Tconv.

This table comes from immunoSEQ multiplex PCR, and its TCRdb copy is limited to in-frame clones, with some not included. The repertoire holds about 22,000 clones, with approximately 96% as singletons. V trimming: 7 bases; J trimming: 5 bases; junction bases outside the gene matches: 14. Germline V lookup: CDR1 SNHLY, CDR2 FYNNEI. There are 17 residues in the CDR3. As for this clone: The antigen remains undetermined.

Conventional CD4 T cells were sorted as CD4+CD127+ cells. The chain employs TRBV2 and TRBJ2-2; 9 positions match TRBD2. What was sequenced was CD4+CD127+ conventional T cells sorted from PBMCs. The sequence came from a human donor in good health. CDR3 amino acids: CASNPTWRGGRTGELFF. The CDR3 bases are TGTGCCAGCAACCCGACTTGGCGGGGGGGCCGAACCGGGGAGCTGTTTTTT.